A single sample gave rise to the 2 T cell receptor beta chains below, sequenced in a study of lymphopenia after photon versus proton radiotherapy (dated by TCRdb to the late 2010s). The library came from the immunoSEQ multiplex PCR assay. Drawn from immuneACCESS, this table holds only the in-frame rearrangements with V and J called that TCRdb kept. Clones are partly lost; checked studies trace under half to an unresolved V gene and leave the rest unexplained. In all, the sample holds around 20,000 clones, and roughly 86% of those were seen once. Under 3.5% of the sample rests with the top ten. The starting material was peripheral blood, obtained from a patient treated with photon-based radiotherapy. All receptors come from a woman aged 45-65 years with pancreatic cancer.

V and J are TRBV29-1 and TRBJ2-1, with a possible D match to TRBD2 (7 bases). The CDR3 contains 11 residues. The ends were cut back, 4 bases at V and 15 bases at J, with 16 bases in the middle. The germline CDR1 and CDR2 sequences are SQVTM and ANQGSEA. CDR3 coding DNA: TGCAGCGTTGCGTTAGGGGGGGTCCTGTTCTTC. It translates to CSVALGGVLFF.

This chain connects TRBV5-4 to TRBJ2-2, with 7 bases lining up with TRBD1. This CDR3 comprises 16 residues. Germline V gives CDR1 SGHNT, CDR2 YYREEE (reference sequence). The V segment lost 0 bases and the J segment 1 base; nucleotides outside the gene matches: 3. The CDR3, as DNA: TGTGCCAGCAGCTTGGGAGGGGGCTGGAACACCGGGGAGCTGTTTTTT. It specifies CASSLGGGWNTGELFF.